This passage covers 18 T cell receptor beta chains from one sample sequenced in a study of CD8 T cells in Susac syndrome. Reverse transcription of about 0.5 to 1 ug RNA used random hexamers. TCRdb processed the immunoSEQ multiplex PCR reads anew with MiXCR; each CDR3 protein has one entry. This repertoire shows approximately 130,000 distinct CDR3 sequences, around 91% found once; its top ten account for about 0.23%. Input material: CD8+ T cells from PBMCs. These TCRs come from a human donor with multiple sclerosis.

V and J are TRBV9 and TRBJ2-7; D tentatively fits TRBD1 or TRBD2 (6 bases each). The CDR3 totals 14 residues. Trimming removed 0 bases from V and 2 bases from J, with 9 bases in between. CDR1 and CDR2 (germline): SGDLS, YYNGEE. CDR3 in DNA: TGTGCCAGCAGCGTAGCGGGGGACACCTACGAGCAGTACTTC. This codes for CASSVAGDTYEQYF.

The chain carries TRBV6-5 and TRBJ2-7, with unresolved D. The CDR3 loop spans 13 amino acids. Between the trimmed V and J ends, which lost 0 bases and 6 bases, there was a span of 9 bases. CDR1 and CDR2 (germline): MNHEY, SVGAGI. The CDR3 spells CASSYSAVGEQYF. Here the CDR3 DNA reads TGTGCCAGCAGTTACTCTGCTGTAGGCGAGCAGTACTTC.

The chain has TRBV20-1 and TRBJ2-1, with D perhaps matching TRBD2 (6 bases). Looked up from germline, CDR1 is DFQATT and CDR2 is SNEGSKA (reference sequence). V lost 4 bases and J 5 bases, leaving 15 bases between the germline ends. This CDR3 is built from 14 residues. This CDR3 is CSAMAGGGNNEQFF. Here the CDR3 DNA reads TGCAGTGCTATGGCTGGAGGAGGGAACAATGAGCAGTTCTTC.

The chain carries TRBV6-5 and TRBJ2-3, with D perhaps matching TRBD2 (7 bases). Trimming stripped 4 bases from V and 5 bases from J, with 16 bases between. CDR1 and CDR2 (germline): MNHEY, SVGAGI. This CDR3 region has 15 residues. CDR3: CASSFLAEGEDTQYF. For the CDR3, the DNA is TGTGCCAGCAGTTTTCTAGCGGAGGGGGAAGATACGCAGTATTTT.

The DNA of the CDR3 is TGTGCCAGCAGTGAGGAGGAGAACACTGAAGCTTTCTTT. Its protein product is CASSEEENTEAFF. This chain connects TRBV2 to TRBJ1-1; D not resolved. The germline CDR1 and CDR2 sequences are SNHLY and FYNNEI. V dropped 3 bases and J dropped 1 base, with 6 bases sitting between them. The CDR3 extends over 13 amino acids.

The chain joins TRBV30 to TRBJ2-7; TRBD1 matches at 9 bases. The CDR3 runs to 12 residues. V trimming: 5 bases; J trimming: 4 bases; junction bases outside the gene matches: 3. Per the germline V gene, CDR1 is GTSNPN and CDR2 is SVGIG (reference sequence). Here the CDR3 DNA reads TGTGCCTGGGGGACAGGGTTATACGAGCAGTACTTC. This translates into CAWGTGLYEQYF. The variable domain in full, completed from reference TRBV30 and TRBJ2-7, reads SQTIHQWPATLVQPVGSPLSLECTVEGTSNPNLYWYRQAAGRGLQLLFYSVGIGQISSEVPQNLSASRPQDRQFILSSKKLLLSDSGFYLCAWGTGLYEQYFGPGTRLTVT.

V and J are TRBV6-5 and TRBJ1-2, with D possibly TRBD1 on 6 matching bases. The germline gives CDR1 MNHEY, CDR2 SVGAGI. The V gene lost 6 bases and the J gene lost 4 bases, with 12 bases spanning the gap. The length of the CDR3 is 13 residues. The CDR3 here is CASSPTGFYGYTF. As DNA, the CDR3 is TGTGCCAGCAGCCCAACAGGGTTCTATGGCTACACCTTC.

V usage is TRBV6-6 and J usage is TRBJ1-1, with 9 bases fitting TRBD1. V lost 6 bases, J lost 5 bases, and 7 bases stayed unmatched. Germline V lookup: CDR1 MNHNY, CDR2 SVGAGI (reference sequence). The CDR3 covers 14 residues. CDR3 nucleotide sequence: TGTGCCAGCAGCCACAGGGGGCAATTGACTGAAGCTTTCTTT. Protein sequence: CASSHRGQLTEAFF.

The CDR3 sequence: CASIPLGLEQYF. CDR3 in DNA: TGTGCCAGCATCCCACTGGGGCTCGAGCAGTACTTC. J is TRBJ2-7 and V is TRBV7-9, with a weak D call TRBD1 (5 bases). Germline CDR1 reads SEHNR; CDR2 reads FQNEAQ (reference sequence). The ends were cut back, 7 bases at V and 6 bases at J, with 13 bases in the middle. The CDR3 sequence is 12 residues long. Full variable domain (rest looked up from reference TRBV7-9 and TRBJ2-7): DTGVSQNPRHKITKRGQNVTFRCDPISEHNRLYWYRQTLGQGPEFLTYFQNEAQLEKSRLLSDRFSAERPKGSFSTLEIQRTEQGDSAMYLCASIPLGLEQYFGPGTRLTVT.

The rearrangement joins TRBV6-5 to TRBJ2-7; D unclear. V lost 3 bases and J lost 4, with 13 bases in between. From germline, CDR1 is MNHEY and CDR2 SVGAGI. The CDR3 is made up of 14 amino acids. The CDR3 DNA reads TGTGCCAGCAGTTATGCCATCTTAGGGTACGAGCAGTACTTC. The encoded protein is CASSYAILGYEQYF.

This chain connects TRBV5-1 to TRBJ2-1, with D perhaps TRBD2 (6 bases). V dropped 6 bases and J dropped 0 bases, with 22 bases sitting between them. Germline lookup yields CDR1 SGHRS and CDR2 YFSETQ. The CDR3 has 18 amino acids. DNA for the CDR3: TGCGCCAGCACCCACTTTGCAGCGGGCAGCTACTCCTACAATGAGCAGTTCTTC. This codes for CASTHFAAGSYSYNEQFF.

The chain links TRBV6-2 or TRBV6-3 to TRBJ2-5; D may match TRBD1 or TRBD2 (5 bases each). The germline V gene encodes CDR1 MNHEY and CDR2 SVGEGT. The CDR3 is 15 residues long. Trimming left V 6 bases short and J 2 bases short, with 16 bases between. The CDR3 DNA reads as TGTGCCAGCAGGACGACGGGATGGGGGCAAGAGACCCAGTACTTC. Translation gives CASRTTGWGQETQYF.

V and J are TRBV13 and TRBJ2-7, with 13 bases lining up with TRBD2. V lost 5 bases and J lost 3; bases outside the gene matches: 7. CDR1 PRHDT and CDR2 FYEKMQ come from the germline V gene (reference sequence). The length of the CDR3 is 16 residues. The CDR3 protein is CASSPRTSGRGYEQYF. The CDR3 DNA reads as TGTGCCAGCAGCCCACGGACTAGCGGGAGAGGCTACGAGCAGTACTTC.

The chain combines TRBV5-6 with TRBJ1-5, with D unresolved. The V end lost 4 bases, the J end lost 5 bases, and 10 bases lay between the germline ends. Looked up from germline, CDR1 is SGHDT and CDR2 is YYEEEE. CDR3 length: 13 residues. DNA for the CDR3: TGTGCCAGCAGCAACCAAAGCCATCAGCCCCAGCATTTT. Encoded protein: CASSNQSHQPQHF.

DNA for the CDR3: TGCAGCGTCCCGTGGGGGGCCCTGGGCACTGAAGCTTTCTTT. This encodes CSVPWGALGTEAFF. This chain links TRBV29-1 with TRBJ1-1; tentatively, D is TRBD1 (6 bases). V lost 6 bases, J lost 4 bases, and 18 bases lay in between. The germline gives CDR1 SQVTM, CDR2 ANQGSEA. CDR3 size: 14 residues. The entire variable domain, with the rest obtained from reference TRBV29-1 and TRBJ1-1, is as follows: SAVISQKPSRDICQRGTSLTIQCQVDSQVTMMFWYRQQPGQSLTLIATANQGSEATYESGFVIDKFPISRPNLTFSTLTVSNMSPEDSSIYLCSVPWGALGTEAFFGQGTRLTVV.

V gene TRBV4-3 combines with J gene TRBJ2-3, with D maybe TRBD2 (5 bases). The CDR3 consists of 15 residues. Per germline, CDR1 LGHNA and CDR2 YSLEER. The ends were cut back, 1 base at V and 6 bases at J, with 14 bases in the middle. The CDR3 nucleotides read TGCGCCAGCAGCCAAGGAGCGGTCTTGGGGGATACGCAGTATTTT. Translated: CASSQGAVLGDTQYF.

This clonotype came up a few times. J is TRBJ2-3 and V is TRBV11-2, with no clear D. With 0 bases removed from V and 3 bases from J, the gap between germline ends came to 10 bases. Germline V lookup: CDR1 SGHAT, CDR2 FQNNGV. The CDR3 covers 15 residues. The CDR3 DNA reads TGTGCCAGCAGCTTAGATATCGTAGCTACAGATACGCAGTATTTT. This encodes CASSLDIVATDTQYF.

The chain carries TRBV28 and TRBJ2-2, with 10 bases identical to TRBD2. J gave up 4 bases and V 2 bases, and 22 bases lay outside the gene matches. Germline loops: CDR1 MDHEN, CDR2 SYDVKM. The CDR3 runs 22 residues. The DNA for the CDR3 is TGTGCCAGCAGTTTAAGTTTCTCCCTAGCGGGAGTCACAACACTGGGCACCGGGGAGCTGTTTTTT. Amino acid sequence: CASSLSFSLAGVTTLGTGELFF.